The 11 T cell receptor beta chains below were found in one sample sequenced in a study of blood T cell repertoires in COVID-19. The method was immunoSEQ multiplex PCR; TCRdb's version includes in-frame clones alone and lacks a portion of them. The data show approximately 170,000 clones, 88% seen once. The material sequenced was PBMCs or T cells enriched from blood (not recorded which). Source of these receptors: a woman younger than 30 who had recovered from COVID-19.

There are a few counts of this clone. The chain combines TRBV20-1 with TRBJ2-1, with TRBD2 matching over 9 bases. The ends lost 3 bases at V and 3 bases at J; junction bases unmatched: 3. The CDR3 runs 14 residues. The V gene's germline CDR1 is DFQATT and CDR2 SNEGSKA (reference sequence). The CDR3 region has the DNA TGCAGTGCTAGTGGTAGCGGGGGCTACAATGAGCAGTTCTTC. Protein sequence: CSASGSGGYNEQFF.

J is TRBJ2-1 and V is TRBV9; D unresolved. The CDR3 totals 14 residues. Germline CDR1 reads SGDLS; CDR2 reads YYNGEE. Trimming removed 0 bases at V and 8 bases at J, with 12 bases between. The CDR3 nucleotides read TGTGCCAGCAGCGTAGTTCCAGGCCCTTATGAGCAGTTCTTC. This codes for CASSVVPGPYEQFF. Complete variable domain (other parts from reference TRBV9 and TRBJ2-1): DSGVTQTPKHLITATGQRVTLRCSPRSGDLSVYWYQQSLDQGLQFLIQYYNGEERAKGNILERFSAQQFPDLHSELNLSSLELGDSALYFCASSVVPGPYEQFFGPGTRLTVL.

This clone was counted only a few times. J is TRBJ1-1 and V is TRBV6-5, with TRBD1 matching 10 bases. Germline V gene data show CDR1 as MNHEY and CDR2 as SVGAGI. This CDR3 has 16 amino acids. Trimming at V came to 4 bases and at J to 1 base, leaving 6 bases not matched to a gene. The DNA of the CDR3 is TGTGCCAGCAGTTCGCCCCGGGACAGGGGGAACACTGAAGCTTTCTTT. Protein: CASSSPRDRGNTEAFF.

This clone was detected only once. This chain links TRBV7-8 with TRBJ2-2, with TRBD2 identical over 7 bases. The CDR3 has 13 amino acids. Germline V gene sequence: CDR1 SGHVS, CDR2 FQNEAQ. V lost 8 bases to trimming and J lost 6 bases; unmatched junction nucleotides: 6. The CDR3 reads CASLVGGAGELFF. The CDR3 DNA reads TGTGCCAGCTTGGTGGGAGGGGCCGGGGAGCTGTTTTTT.

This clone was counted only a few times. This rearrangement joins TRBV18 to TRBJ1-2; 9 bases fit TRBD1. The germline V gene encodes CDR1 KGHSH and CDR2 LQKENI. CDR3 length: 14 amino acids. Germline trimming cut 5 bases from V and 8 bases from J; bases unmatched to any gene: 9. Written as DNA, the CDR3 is TGTGCCAGCTCAGAAGGACAGGGGTACGTGGGCTACACCTTC. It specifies CASSEGQGYVGYTF.

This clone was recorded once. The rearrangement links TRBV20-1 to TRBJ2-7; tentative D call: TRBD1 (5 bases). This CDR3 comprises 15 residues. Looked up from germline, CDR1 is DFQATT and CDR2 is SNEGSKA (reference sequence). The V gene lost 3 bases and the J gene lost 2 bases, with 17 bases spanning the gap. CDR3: CSASPTELAPYEQYF. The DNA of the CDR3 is TGCAGTGCTAGTCCGACAGAATTGGCCCCCTACGAGCAGTACTTC.

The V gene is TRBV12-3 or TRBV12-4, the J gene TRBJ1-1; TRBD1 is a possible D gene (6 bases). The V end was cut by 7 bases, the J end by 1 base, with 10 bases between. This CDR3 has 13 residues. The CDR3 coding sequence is TGTGCCAGCACCCCGACAGGGAACACTGAAGCTTTCTTT. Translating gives CASTPTGNTEAFF.

CDR3 nucleotides: TGCAGCGCGAACAGGGGGCAAGGCACTGAAGCTTTCTTT. As protein: CSANRGQGTEAFF. The J gene is TRBJ1-1, the V gene TRBV29-1, with 9 nucleotides matching TRBD1. Germline assignment: CDR1 SQVTM and CDR2 ANQGSEA. Trimming at V came to 7 bases and at J to 4 bases, leaving 7 bases not matched to a gene. The CDR3 length is 13 residues.

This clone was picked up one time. The CDR3 DNA reads as TGCGCCAGCAGCCTGGGGGCTAGCGGGGGTCCCCAAGAGACCCAGTACTTC. The encoded protein is CASSLGASGGPQETQYF. The gene calls are TRBV4-3 and TRBJ2-5; 10 bases agree with TRBD2. CDR3 length: 17 residues. The J segment lost 1 base and the V segment lost 4 bases, leaving 9 bases of the junction unmatched. Germline CDR1 and CDR2: LGHNA and YSLEER.

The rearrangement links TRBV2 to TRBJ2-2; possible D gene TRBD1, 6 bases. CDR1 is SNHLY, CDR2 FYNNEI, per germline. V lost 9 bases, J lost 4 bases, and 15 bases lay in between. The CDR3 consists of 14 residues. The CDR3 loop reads CASLTGLSTGELFF. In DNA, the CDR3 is TGTGCCAGTCTTACAGGGTTGAGCACCGGGGAGCTGTTTTTT. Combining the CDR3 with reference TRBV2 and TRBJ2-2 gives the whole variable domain EPEVTQTPSHQVTQMGQEVILRCVPISNHLYFYWYRQILGQKVEFLVSFYNNEISEKSEIFDDQFSVERPDGSNFTLKIRSTKLEDSAMYFCASLTGLSTGELFFGEGSRLTVL.

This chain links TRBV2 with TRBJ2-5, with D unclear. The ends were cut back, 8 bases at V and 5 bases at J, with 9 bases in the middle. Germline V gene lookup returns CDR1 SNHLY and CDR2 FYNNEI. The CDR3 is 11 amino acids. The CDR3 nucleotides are TGTGCCAGCGGGTACGGGGAGACCCAGTACTTC. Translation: CASGYGETQYF.